This T cell receptor (beta chain) was sequenced during a study of Graves' ophthalmopathy and Graves' hyperthyroidism. RNA transcripts served as template for amplifying TCR beta CDR3 sequences. An opening RT-PCR round employed HTBI primers and preceded a second-round multiplex PCR. TCRdb redid the calling of the multiplex PCR reads with MiXCR, one entry per CDR3 protein. The sample yields some 200,000 distinct CDR3 sequences, just under 30% seen once. This clonotype was recorded many times. This clonotype originated in a man in his forties or fifties with Graves' ophthalmopathy. What was sequenced was peripheral blood.

In DNA form, the CDR3 reads TGTGCCAGCAGCCTGGTACAGGGTTCGGCCACTGAAGCTTTCTTT. Encoded protein: CASSLVQGSATEAFF. The rearrangement uses TRBV28 and TRBJ1-1, with a possible D match to TRBD1 (6 bases). CDR1 and CDR2 (germline): MDHEN, SYDVKM. The CDR3 is made up of 15 amino acids. Trimming left V 6 bases short and J 4 bases short, with 18 bases between.